Below, 18 T cell receptor beta chains from the same sample are listed, as sequenced in a study of T cell responses to AZD1222 COVID-19 vaccine. TCRdb's table, derived via immunoSEQ multiplex PCR, lists solely in-frame clones and lacks some. The data show some 150,000 clones, 93% seen once. This specimen was peripheral blood, taken on day 0 of AZD1222 vaccination. Every receptor here comes from an adult in good health.

The chain is built from TRBV4-1 and TRBJ2-1; D remains ambiguous. CDR1 is MGHRA and CDR2 is YSYEKL in the germline V gene. V lost 1 base and J 3 bases, leaving 4 bases between the germline ends. This CDR3 has 13 residues. In DNA, the CDR3 is TGCGCCAGCAGCCAAGTGGGCTACAATGAGCAGTTCTTC. Protein sequence: CASSQVGYNEQFF.

J is TRBJ1-5 and V is TRBV4-1; D might be TRBD1 (5 bases). The V gene's germline CDR1 is MGHRA and CDR2 YSYEKL. Trimming pared 1 base from V and 5 bases from J, leaving 12 bases between. The CDR3 runs 15 residues. CDR3: CASSQVGRRDQPQHF. CDR3 sequence (DNA): TGCGCCAGCAGCCAAGTTGGTCGCAGGGATCAGCCCCAGCATTTT.

The J gene is TRBJ2-7, the V gene TRBV3-1 (or the pseudogene TRBV3-2); tentative D call: TRBD2 (7 bases). Deletions cut 4 bases from V and 3 bases from J, with 16 bases between. CDR3 size: 15 residues. CDR1 is LGHDT, CDR2 YNNKEL, per germline (reference sequence). This CDR3 reads CASSLAGAYRYEQYF. In DNA form, the CDR3 reads TGTGCCAGCAGCCTGGCGGGGGCTTATCGCTACGAGCAGTACTTC.

The chain employs TRBV11-3 and TRBJ1-1; D remains unclear. Trimming removed 3 bases at V and 5 bases at J, with 10 bases between. This CDR3 has 13 amino acids. The germline gives CDR1 SGHNT, CDR2 YENEEA. The CDR3 reads CASSFHDGTEAFF. The CDR3 DNA reads TGTGCCAGCAGCTTCCATGACGGAACTGAAGCTTTCTTT.

The V and J genes are TRBV9 and TRBJ2-2; a weak D match, TRBD1 (5 bases). The CDR3 spans 14 residues. Trimming removed 4 bases at V and 6 bases at J, with 13 bases between. The germline V gene encodes CDR1 SGDLS and CDR2 YYNGEE. CDR3 bases: TGTGCCAGCAGCAACACCTGGGGCGCCGGGGAGCTGTTTTTT. This encodes CASSNTWGAGELFF.

V and J are TRBV9 and TRBJ1-1, with D tentatively TRBD1 (5 bases). V was pared by 1 base and J by 1 base, with 8 bases between. This CDR3 has 14 amino acids. Germline CDR1 reads SGDLS; CDR2 reads YYNGEE. CDR3 sequence: CASSVLQGNTEAFF. Written as DNA, the CDR3 is TGTGCCAGCAGCGTACTTCAGGGGAACACTGAAGCTTTCTTT.

Comment on this clone: Additional DNA sequences in this sample encode the identical CDR3. The rearrangement links TRBV7-6 to TRBJ1-4; tentatively, D is TRBD1 (5 bases). V lost 1 base and J 4 bases, leaving 10 bases between the germline ends. The CDR3 length is 15 residues. The germline gives CDR1 SGHVS, CDR2 FNYEAQ. CDR3 sequence: CASSLGQGRNEKLFF. DNA of the CDR3: TGTGCCAGCAGCTTAGGGCAGGGCCGTAATGAAAAACTGTTTTTT.

The chain links TRBV25-1 to TRBJ2-7, with 11 bases that match TRBD1. J lost 7 bases, V lost 3 bases, and 8 bases had no gene match. This CDR3 has 15 residues. Germline lookup yields CDR1 MGHDK and CDR2 SYGVNS. This chain's CDR3 is CASSDTGQGELEQYF. The CDR3 nucleotides read TGTGCCAGCAGTGATACGGGACAGGGGGAACTTGAGCAGTACTTC.

The rearrangement uses TRBV7-8 and TRBJ2-1; D is possibly TRBD2 (5 bases). Trimming took off 2 bases at V and 3 bases at J, with 14 bases between the two ends. Looked up from germline, CDR1 is SGHVS and CDR2 is FQNEAQ. The CDR3 is made up of 16 amino acids. The CDR3 reads CASSLRPAVNYNEQFF. DNA for the CDR3: TGTGCCAGCAGCTTAAGGCCAGCGGTGAACTACAATGAGCAGTTCTTC. The variable domain in full, with the rest retrieved from reference TRBV7-8 and TRBJ2-1, is GAGVSQSPRYKVAKRGQDVALRCDPISGHVSLFWYQQALGQGPEFLTYFQNEAQLDKSGLPSDRFFAERPEGSVSTLKIQRTQQEDSAVYLCASSLRPAVNYNEQFFGPGTRLTVL.

The chain uses TRBV10-3 and TRBJ1-2, with 11 nucleotides matching TRBD1. Germline trimming cut 2 bases from V and 7 bases from J; bases unmatched to any gene: 9. Germline V gives CDR1 ENHRY, CDR2 SYGVKD. The CDR3 runs 16 residues. The CDR3 DNA reads TGTGCCATCAGTGAGCCCCGGGACAGGGGGTCCTCTGGCTACACCTTC. It codes for CAISEPRDRGSSGYTF.

The chain is built from TRBV21-1 and TRBJ2-1; the D call TRBD2 from the table was never checked on the DNA. TRBV21-1 is assigned pseudogene status. The CDR3 is made up of 16 amino acids. CDR3 bases: TGTGCCAGCAGCAAATACTCCTTTGGTCCCTACAATGAGCAGTTCTTC. This encodes CASSKYSFGPYNEQFF.

In DNA form, the CDR3 reads TGTGCCAGCAAGCTCCAAGGCGGCTATGGCTACACCTTC. It specifies CASKLQGGYGYTF. The gene calls are TRBV6-5 and TRBJ1-2; D unclear. The germline gives CDR1 MNHEY, CDR2 SVGAGI. CDR3 length: 13 residues. Trimming removed 7 bases at V and 4 bases at J, with 13 bases between.

This sequence joins TRBV5-1 and TRBJ1-1; unclear D gene. The ends were cut back, 0 bases at V and 3 bases at J, with 6 bases in the middle. Per the germline V gene, CDR1 is SGHRS and CDR2 is YFSETQ. This CDR3 spans 13 amino acids. The CDR3 is CASSLEEYTEAFF. Written as DNA, the CDR3 is TGCGCCAGCAGCTTGGAAGAGTACACTGAAGCTTTCTTT.

The chain has TRBV9 and TRBJ2-4; possibly TRBD1 or TRBD2 for D (6 bases each). Trimming stripped 4 bases from V and 1 base from J, with 15 bases between. The length of the CDR3 is 16 residues. The germline gives CDR1 SGDLS, CDR2 YYNGEE. For the CDR3, the DNA is TGTGCCAGCAGCCCCCGGGAAGGGGGGGCCAAAAACATTCAGTACTTC. Protein: CASSPREGGAKNIQYF.

The chain has TRBV5-1 and TRBJ1-6; D is undetermined. CDR3 length equals 15 residues. Trimming shortened V by 4 bases and J by 8 bases, and 16 bases separated the two germline ends. Germline lookup yields CDR1 SGHRS and CDR2 YFSETQ. Here the CDR3 DNA reads TGCGCCAGCAGCCCCGGTACGGTCGGCCATTCACCCCTCCACTTT. Residues: CASSPGTVGHSPLHF. Complete variable domain (other parts from reference TRBV5-1 and TRBJ1-6): KAGVTQTPRYLIKTRGQQVTLSCSPISGHRSVSWYQQTPGQGLQFLFEYFSETQRNKGNFPGRFSGRQFSNSRSEMNVSTLELGDSALYLCASSPGTVGHSPLHFGNGTRLTVT.

This clone was recorded a few times. The rearrangement links TRBV6-5 to TRBJ1-5, with D unresolved. The CDR3 spans 13 residues. Looked up from germline, CDR1 is MNHEY and CDR2 is SVGAGI. The V end was cut by 0 bases, the J end by 9 bases, with 9 bases between. CDR3 nucleotides: TGTGCCAGCAGTTACTCACCCGAGGGGCCCCAGCATTTT. Residues: CASSYSPEGPQHF.

The genes are TRBV5-1 and TRBJ2-5; no definite D call. The length of the CDR3 is 15 residues. From germline, CDR1 is SGHRS and CDR2 YFSETQ. Trimming removed 1 base from V and 5 bases from J, with 15 bases in between. As DNA, the CDR3 is TGCGCCAGCAGCTTGACGAACCCCAAACAGGAGACCCAGTACTTC. Encoded protein: CASSLTNPKQETQYF.

The chain combines TRBV6-5 with TRBJ2-2; D call uncertain. This CDR3 comprises 14 residues. Germline CDR1 reads MNHEY; CDR2 reads SVGAGI. Trimming took off 7 bases at V and 3 bases at J, with 12 bases between the two ends. DNA for the CDR3: TGTGCCAGCAAAGGAGCCCCCGACACCGGGGAGCTGTTTTTT. Translation gives CASKGAPDTGELFF.